The 4 T cell receptor beta chains given below trace back to one sample, sequenced in a study of cytomegalovirus exposure and HLA in healthy donors. Use of 60 Vbeta and 13 Jbeta primers characterized the PCR. Clones were sequenced by immunoSEQ multiplex PCR, and TCRdb holds only the in-frame ones, with some missing. The repertoire holds roughly 160,000 clones, with around four fifths as singletons. What was sequenced was PBMCs. All receptors derive from a boy between 2 and 15 years old in good health and CMV-seronegative.

The chain is built from TRBV14 and TRBJ2-2; TRBD1 aligns across 10 bases. The CDR3 totals 15 residues. CDR1 and CDR2 from the germline V gene are SGHDN and FVKESK. The trim removed 5 bases at V and 3 bases at J, leaving 3 bases unmatched. CDR3 DNA: TGTGCCAGCAGCGACAGGGGGCGGGACACCGGGGAGCTGTTTTTT. Protein: CASSDRGRDTGELFF.

V and J are TRBV30 and TRBJ1-5, with 12 bases aligning to TRBD1. V lost 2 bases to trimming and J lost 2 bases; unmatched junction nucleotides: 7. The CDR3 extends over 17 amino acids. CDR1 and CDR2 (germline): GTSNPN, SVGIG (reference sequence). The CDR3 DNA follows: TGTGCCTGGAGTATTCGGGACAGGGGGCCTGGCAATCAGCCCCAGCATTTT. Translating it yields CAWSIRDRGPGNQPQHF.

The chain is built from TRBV7-2 and TRBJ1-2, with a tentative D call TRBD1 (5 bases). CDR3 size: 14 residues. V lost 5 bases and J lost 2, with 12 bases in between. Per germline, CDR1 SGHTA and CDR2 FQGNSA. The CDR3 DNA follows: TGTGCCAGCAGCCCCGAGGCAGGGAACTATGGCTACACCTTC. Encoded protein: CASSPEAGNYGYTF.

This rearrangement joins TRBV7-3 to TRBJ2-5; tentatively, D is TRBD1 (5 bases). The CDR3 has 13 residues. Germline assignment: CDR1 SGHTA and CDR2 FQGTGA. The V gene lost 5 bases and the J gene lost 1 base, with 8 bases spanning the gap. The CDR3 sequence: CASSRDSQETQYF. CDR3 coding DNA: TGTGCCAGCAGCCGTGACAGCCAAGAGACCCAGTACTTC.